Listed below are T cell receptor beta chains from one sample, sequenced in a study of OX40 agonist ivuxolimab in advanced cancers. Measured with immunoSEQ multiplex PCR; TCRdb has only the in-frame clones, and not every one. The sample consists of tens of thousands of clones, around 78% of them appearing once. The sequences come from CD4+ or CD8+ T cells sorted from blood, collected in a trial of the OX40 agonist ivuxolimab. These receptors came from an adult with an advanced solid tumor such as melanoma, head and neck, liver or kidney cancer. Both conserved end residues are part of each CDR3. D genes are given only for firm matches. For some rows the clone size is stated as once, few or many, or as a class when expanded; others skip it.

abundance | j_gene | v_gene | d_gene | CDR3nt | CDR3aa
NA | TRBJ1-6 | TRBV4-3 | NA | TGCGCCAGCAGCCAAGTAGCTGACGGTAATTCACCCCTCCACTTT | CASSQVADGNSPLHF
NA | TRBJ2-7 | TRBV30 | TRBD2 | TGTGCCTGGGATAGAGCGGGGGTATTGTACGAGCAGTACTTC | CAWDRAGVLYEQYF
once | TRBJ2-7 | TRBV7-8 | TRBD1 | TGTGCCAGCAGCTTAGGACAGGGTAATAAGGAGCAGTACTTC | CASSLGQGNKEQYF
NA | TRBJ2-5 | TRBV5-4 | TRBD2 | TGTGCCAGCAGCTCACGACTAGCGGGGGGGCAAGAGACCCAGTACTTC | CASSSRLAGGQETQYF
NA | TRBJ2-7 | TRBV7-9 | TRBD1 | TGTGCCAGCAGCTCCCCCCGGGACAGGGGTCACGAGCAGTACTTC | CASSSPRDRGHEQYF
NA | TRBJ1-5 | TRBV19 | NA | TGTGCCAGTAGTCCCGGGCAACTTAGGGACCAGCCCCAGCATTTT | CASSPGQLRDQPQHF
NA | TRBJ2-2 | TRBV19 | TRBD1 | TGTGCCAGTAGTCCTTTCCCCGGACAGGGGGCAGGTAGAGTCGGGGAGCTGTTTTTT | CASSPFPGQGAGRVGELFF
NA | TRBJ2-1 | TRBV10-3 | TRBD1 | TGTGCCATCAGGATACAGGGGGATGAGCAGTTCTTC | CAIRIQGDEQFF
NA | TRBJ1-2 | TRBV4-1 | TRBD1 | TGCGCCAGCAGCCAAGATCTTGACAGGGGAGGCTATGGCTACACCTTC | CASSQDLDRGGYGYTF
NA | TRBJ1-6 | TRBV2 | NA | TGTGCCAGCAGGACTGACATTAATTCACCCCTCCACTTT | CASRTDINSPLHF
NA | TRBJ2-7 | TRBV9 | TRBD1 | TGTGCCAGCAGCGTAGATGGGACAGGGACCTACGAGCAGTACTTT | CASSVDGTGTYEQYF
NA | TRBJ2-3 | TRBV5-4 | NA | TGTGCCAGCAGCCGAGATGGGCCCCCCACAGATACGCAGTATTTT | CASSRDGPPTDTQYF
once | TRBJ2-3 | TRBV10-1 | NA | TGCGCCAGCAGTGTTCCCTCCCCGTTCCATACGCAGTATTTT | CASSVPSPFHTQYF
NA | TRBJ2-3 | TRBV6-5 | TRBD1 | TGTGCCAGCAGTCGGACAGGGGAGAGAGATACGCAGTATTTT | CASSRTGERDTQYF
few | TRBJ2-5 | TRBV2 | NA | TGTGCCAGCAGTGAGTCGTCAGAGACCCAGTACTTC | CASSESSETQYF
NA | TRBJ2-7 | TRBV6-5 | TRBD1 | TGTGCCAGCAGTGAAAGACAGGGGCGCTACGAGCAGTACTTC | CASSERQGRYEQYF
NA | TRBJ1-5 | TRBV30 | NA | TGTGCCTGGAGTCGAAAGTTGGGCCCCGGAAATCAGCCCCAGCATTTT | CAWSRKLGPGNQPQHF
NA | TRBJ2-7 | TRBV11-2 | TRBD1 | TGTGCCAGCAGCTTAGGAGGCGGGACAGGGAACGAGCAGTACTTC | CASSLGGGTGNEQYF
NA | TRBJ2-7 | TRBV4-1 | TRBD2 | TGCGCCAGCAGCCAAGATAGTCTAGCGGGGCGGCGGGCTGGGCAGTACTTC | CASSQDSLAGRRAGQYF
NA | TRBJ2-1 | TRBV5-1 | NA | TGCGCCAGCAGCTTGGCATCGGCTGGGAGTGAGCAGTTCTTC | CASSLASAGSEQFF
NA | TRBJ1-5 | TRBV6-1 | TRBD1 | TGTGCCAGCAGTGAACTGACAGGGGGCAACCAGCCCCAGCATTTT | CASSELTGGNQPQHF
NA | TRBJ1-6 | TRBV12-5 | NA | TGTGCTAGTGGTTTGGGGCAGAGCAATTCACCCCTCCACTTT | CASGLGQSNSPLHF
NA | TRBJ2-7 | TRBV30 | NA | TGTGCCTCTATAAACAGACTCCCGGGACACGAGTCCTACGAGCAGTACTTC | CASINRLPGHESYEQYF
NA | TRBJ2-7 | TRBV11-2 | NA | TGTGCCAGCAGCTTATTTTCTCCTAGTAACGGGGTTAGCTCCTACGAGCAGTACTTC | CASSLFSPSNGVSSYEQYF
NA | TRBJ2-2 | TRBV19 | NA | TGTGCCAGTAGTATGGGAGGGGGCACCGGGGAGCTGTTTTTT | CASSMGGGTGELFF
NA | TRBJ1-2 | TRBV6-5 | NA | TGTGCCAGCAGCTATGGGGCAGGGATTGACTATGGCTACACCTTC | CASSYGAGIDYGYTF
once | TRBJ1-2 | TRBV5-6 | NA | TGTGCCAGCAGCTTGTTCGCGGACCCTAACTATGGCTACACCTTC | CASSLFADPNYGYTF
NA | TRBJ1-4 | TRBV6-5 | TRBD1 | TGTGCCAGCAGACCCCCGGGACAGGGTAGAGAAAAACTGTTTTTT | CASRPPGQGREKLFF
once | TRBJ2-5 | TRBV20-1 | NA | TGCAGTGCTACTTCGGCTGAGACCCAGTACTTC | CSATSAETQYF
NA | TRBJ1-4 | TRBV14 | TRBD1 | TGTGCCAGCAGCGGGACAGGGCTTGCAACTAATGAAAAACTGTTTTTT | CASSGTGLATNEKLFF
NA | TRBJ1-2 | TRBV19 | NA | TGTGCCAGTAGTAGACCAGGGGAGGGCGACTATGGCTACACCTTC | CASSRPGEGDYGYTF
once | TRBJ1-2 | TRBV6-8 | NA | TGTGCCAGCAGTTACGTTGTATTTGCATGCGGCTACACCTTC | CASSYVVFACGYTF
NA | TRBJ1-6 | TRBV6-5 | NA | TGTGCCAGCAGCGGACCCCTAACAAATTCACCCCTCCACTTT | CASSGPLTNSPLHF
NA | TRBJ2-3 | TRBV5-4 | NA | TGTGCCAGCAGCTTGGGTGGCAAATGGGACACAGATACGCAGTATTTT | CASSLGGKWDTDTQYF
NA | TRBJ1-2 | TRBV2 | NA | TGTGCCAGCAGTGAGAGACAGGACCTCTATGGCTACACCTTC | CASSERQDLYGYTF
NA | TRBJ2-1 | TRBV14 | TRBD2 | TGTGCCAGCAGCCCGATAGCGGGGGGGCCAAATGAGCAGTTCTTC | CASSPIAGGPNEQFF
NA | TRBJ1-1 | TRBV7-8 | NA | TGTGCCAGCAGCTTAGACTCAGGGGCCAACACTGAAGCTTTCTTT | CASSLDSGANTEAFF
once | TRBJ1-2 | TRBV5-6 | TRBD1 | TGTGCCAGCAGCTTGATGGCAGGGGGTGGCTACACCTTC | CASSLMAGGGYTF
NA | TRBJ2-7 | TRBV10-3 | NA | TGTGCCATCATGTCAGGGGGGGACTCCTACGAGCAGTACTTC | CAIMSGGDSYEQYF
NA | TRBJ2-5 | TRBV11-2 | TRBD2 | TGTGCCAGCAGCTTGACTAGCGGGGGGGGTCGAGAGACCCAGTACTTC | CASSLTSGGGRETQYF
NA | TRBJ2-1 | TRBV7-2 | NA | TGTGCCAGCAGCTCCGACAGTAACTCCTACAATGAGCAGTTCTTC | CASSSDSNSYNEQFF
NA | TRBJ1-2 | TRBV28 | NA | TGTGCCAGCAGTGAAAGTGGGTCAGCAAACGTTACCGGCTACACCTTC | CASSESGSANVTGYTF
few | TRBJ1-3 | TRBV6-1 | NA | TGTGCCAGCAGAAACCAAGAGTCTGGAAACACCATATATTTT | CASRNQESGNTIYF
few | TRBJ2-2 | TRBV7-8 | TRBD2 | TGTGCCAGCAGCAGACGACTAGCGGGGGGAATCTCCCGGGGCACCGGGGAGCTGTTTTTT | CASSRRLAGGISRGTGELFF
NA | TRBJ2-5 | TRBV7-7 | NA | TGTGCCAGCAGCCGCGCCGGGACGGGACAAGAGACCCAGTACTTC | CASSRAGTGQETQYF
once | TRBJ2-2 | TRBV5-1 | NA | TGCGCCAGCGTTTCGACTACGAACACCGGGGAGCTGTTTTTT | CASVSTTNTGELFF
NA | TRBJ2-2 | TRBV5-4 | TRBD2 | TGTGCCAGCAGCCGAGCGGGGGCGTACACCGGGGAGCTGTTTTTT | CASSRAGAYTGELFF
NA | TRBJ2-3 | TRBV9 | TRBD1 | TGTGCCAGCAGCGGGACAGGCTTCACAGATACGCAGTATTTT | CASSGTGFTDTQYF
NA | TRBJ1-5 | TRBV6-1 | NA | TGTGCCAGCAGTGATATTAAGGGGGACCTATCCCAGCATTTT | CASSDIKGDLSQHF
few | TRBJ2-1 | TRBV7-9 | NA | TGTGCCAGCAGCCCGGTGGGGGGAGTCGTGAATGAGCAGTTCTTC | CASSPVGGVVNEQFF
NA | TRBJ2-5 | TRBV11-2 | NA | TGTGCCAGCAGCTTAGCCGGGGCTGAGACCCAGTACTTC | CASSLAGAETQYF
few | TRBJ2-2 | TRBV6-1 | NA | TGTGCCAGCATCAGGAAGGATTCGTCCGGGGAGCTGTTTTTT | CASIRKDSSGELFF
NA | TRBJ1-2 | TRBV7-9 | TRBD1 | TGTGCCAGCAGCAGCAGACAGGGCACCTATGGCTACACCTTC | CASSSRQGTYGYTF
NA | TRBJ2-5 | TRBV7-2 | NA | TGTGCCAGCAGCAAAACAGACAGTCAAGAGACCCAGTACTTC | CASSKTDSQETQYF
NA | TRBJ1-1 | TRBV4-2 | TRBD1 | TGTGCCAGCAGCCCGTCACCGGGACAGGGGGACATGAACACTGAAGCTTTCTTT | CASSPSPGQGDMNTEAFF
NA | TRBJ2-7 | TRBV5-1 | TRBD1 | TGCGCCAGCAGCCCTGAAGTACAGGGGGGCGAGCAGTACTTC | CASSPEVQGGEQYF
NA | TRBJ2-1 | TRBV7-7 | TRBD2 | TGTGCCAGCAGCTTAGGGGGAGGGGTCCCCGGGGATGAGCAGTTCTTC | CASSLGGGVPGDEQFF
NA | TRBJ2-5 | TRBV7-6 | NA | TGTGCCAGCAGCCCACAGGGCCGTAGCGAAGAGACCCAGTACTTC | CASSPQGRSEETQYF
NA | TRBJ2-3 | TRBV5-1 | NA | TGCGCCAGCAGCTTGGTAGTAGCGGGCACAGATACGCAGTATTTT | CASSLVVAGTDTQYF